This is a list of T cell receptor beta chains from one sample in a study of shared clonotypes between healthy human individuals. Assay: immunoSEQ multiplex PCR; the TCRdb copy retains only in-frame clones and omits some. The sample yields around 2.3 million clones, nearly 97% seen once. Source material: naive CD4+ T cells sorted from blood. Receptor source: a man between 18 and 35 years old in good health. Both conserved end residues are part of each CDR3. Each record gives: CDR3 DNA, CDR3 protein, J gene, CDR3 length, V gene, D gene, clone size. D genes are given only for firm matches. Not every row has a clone size; where given, it reads once, few, many or a size class.

cdr3_nt: TGCGCCAGCAGCTTGCGGGGGTTGGAGGGCTACACCTTC
cdr3_aa: CASSLRGLEGYTF
j_call: TRBJ1-2
cdr3_length: 13
v_call: TRBV5-1
d_call: .
clone_size: .

cdr3_nt: TGTGCCAGCTCACCACGCCTAGCGGGCGGAATCTACGAGCAGTACTTC
cdr3_aa: CASSPRLAGGIYEQYF
j_call: TRBJ2-7
cdr3_length: 16
v_call: TRBV18
d_call: TRBD2
clone_size: once

cdr3_nt: TGTGCCAGTAGTACCCAGCGGGGGGGCCTTGCAGATACGCAGTATTTT
cdr3_aa: CASSTQRGGLADTQYF
j_call: TRBJ2-3
cdr3_length: 16
v_call: TRBV19
d_call: TRBD2
clone_size: once

cdr3_nt: TGCGCCAGCAGCCAAGTCGGCACATCCGGGGAGCTGTTTTTT
cdr3_aa: CASSQVGTSGELFF
j_call: TRBJ2-2
cdr3_length: 14
v_call: TRBV4-1
d_call: .
clone_size: .

cdr3_nt: TGCGCCAGCAACGGCGGGGGGGCAACAGATACGCAGTATTTT
cdr3_aa: CASNGGGATDTQYF
j_call: TRBJ2-3
cdr3_length: 14
v_call: TRBV5-1
d_call: TRBD2
clone_size: .

cdr3_nt: TGTGCCAGCAGTTACTGGAACTCGGGGCCGGAGGGGGAGCAGTACTTC
cdr3_aa: CASSYWNSGPEGEQYF
j_call: TRBJ2-7
cdr3_length: 16
v_call: TRBV6-6
d_call: .
clone_size: .

cdr3_nt: TGTGCCAGCAGTGGGCCGGGCAGCTATAATTCACCCCTCCACTTT
cdr3_aa: CASSGPGSYNSPLHF
j_call: TRBJ1-6
cdr3_length: 15
v_call: TRBV6-1
d_call: .
clone_size: .

cdr3_nt: TGTGCCACCAGCAGAGCGGCTAGCGGGAGATACGAGCAGTACTTC
cdr3_aa: CATSRAASGRYEQYF
j_call: TRBJ2-7
cdr3_length: 15
v_call: TRBV15
d_call: TRBD2
clone_size: .

cdr3_nt: TGTGCCAGTAGTACGGGAGGGCCTCGTGGCGAGCAGTACTTC
cdr3_aa: CASSTGGPRGEQYF
j_call: TRBJ2-7
cdr3_length: 14
v_call: TRBV19
d_call: TRBD2
clone_size: .

cdr3_nt: TGCGCCAGCAGCGCGGGACGCCTCCTGAACACCGGGGAGCTGTTTTTT
cdr3_aa: CASSAGRLLNTGELFF
j_call: TRBJ2-2
cdr3_length: 16
v_call: TRBV5-1
d_call: .
clone_size: .

cdr3_nt: TGCGCCAGCAGCCCGCCTACAGATACGCAGTATTTT
cdr3_aa: CASSPPTDTQYF
j_call: TRBJ2-3
cdr3_length: 12
v_call: TRBV5-1
d_call: .
clone_size: .

cdr3_nt: TGCGCCAGCACCTTGACTGGAGATACGCAGTATTTT
cdr3_aa: CASTLTGDTQYF
j_call: TRBJ2-3
cdr3_length: 12
v_call: TRBV10-1
d_call: .
clone_size: .

cdr3_nt: TGTGCCAGCAGTGCCGATCGGAGAGCTTTCTTT
cdr3_aa: CASSADRRAFF
j_call: TRBJ1-1
cdr3_length: 11
v_call: TRBV25-1
d_call: .
clone_size: .

cdr3_nt: TGCGCCAGCAGCCAAGAGGGGACGGCGAACATTCAGTACTTC
cdr3_aa: CASSQEGTANIQYF
j_call: TRBJ2-4
cdr3_length: 14
v_call: TRBV4-1
d_call: .
clone_size: .

cdr3_nt: TGTGCCAGCAGTTACGGACAGCACAATCAGCCCCAGCATTTT
cdr3_aa: CASSYGQHNQPQHF
j_call: TRBJ1-5
cdr3_length: 14
v_call: TRBV6-5
d_call: .
clone_size: .

cdr3_nt: TGCGCCAGCAGCTTGGTCAGCCCAAACACTGAAGCTTTCTTT
cdr3_aa: CASSLVSPNTEAFF
j_call: TRBJ1-1
cdr3_length: 14
v_call: TRBV5-1
d_call: .
clone_size: .

cdr3_nt: TGTGCCAGCAGTTACTCGACAGGGGTGGCGAGTGAAAAACTGTTTTTT
cdr3_aa: CASSYSTGVASEKLFF
j_call: TRBJ1-4
cdr3_length: 16
v_call: TRBV6-5
d_call: TRBD1
clone_size: .

cdr3_nt: TGTGCCAGCAGTTACTCTAGCAACACTGAAGCTTTCTTT
cdr3_aa: CASSYSSNTEAFF
j_call: TRBJ1-1
cdr3_length: 13
v_call: TRBV6-5
d_call: .
clone_size: .

cdr3_nt: TGTGCCAGCAGTGAAGGGGGACAGGGCAATCAGCCCCAGCATTTT
cdr3_aa: CASSEGGQGNQPQHF
j_call: TRBJ1-5
cdr3_length: 15
v_call: TRBV6-1
d_call: TRBD1
clone_size: .

cdr3_nt: TGTGCCAGCTCACCACTAGCGGGAGAGTCATCCGAGCAGTACTTC
cdr3_aa: CASSPLAGESSEQYF
j_call: TRBJ2-7
cdr3_length: 15
v_call: TRBV18
d_call: TRBD2
clone_size: once

cdr3_nt: TGTGCCAGCAGCAGACAGGGGAACTCTGGGGCCAACGTCCTGACTTTC
cdr3_aa: CASSRQGNSGANVLTF
j_call: TRBJ2-6
cdr3_length: 16
v_call: TRBV21-1
d_call: .
clone_size: .

cdr3_nt: TGTGCCAGCTCACTCGACGGAAACTCTGGAAACACCATATATTTT
cdr3_aa: CASSLDGNSGNTIYF
j_call: TRBJ1-3
cdr3_length: 15
v_call: TRBV18
d_call: .
clone_size: .

cdr3_nt: TGTGCCAGCAGTCCAACCGGGACAGGCACCTACGAGCAGTACTTC
cdr3_aa: CASSPTGTGTYEQYF
j_call: TRBJ2-7
cdr3_length: 15
v_call: TRBV27
d_call: TRBD1
clone_size: .

cdr3_nt: TGCGCCAGCAGCGCCCGGGACGGCTATAATTCACCCCTCCACTTT
cdr3_aa: CASSARDGYNSPLHF
j_call: TRBJ1-6
cdr3_length: 15
v_call: TRBV5-1
d_call: .
clone_size: .

cdr3_nt: TGCGCCAGCAGCCTCCGTAAGGGGGATCCTTCCTACAATGAGCAGTTCTTC
cdr3_aa: CASSLRKGDPSYNEQFF
j_call: TRBJ2-1
cdr3_length: 17
v_call: TRBV5-1
d_call: .
clone_size: .

cdr3_nt: TGTGCCTCGGCGGGACAGTCATACGAGCAGTACTTC
cdr3_aa: CASAGQSYEQYF
j_call: TRBJ2-7
cdr3_length: 12
v_call: TRBV30
d_call: .
clone_size: .

cdr3_nt: TGTGCCAGCAGTGAGGGACAGGGGGCTTACGAGCAGTACTTC
cdr3_aa: CASSEGQGAYEQYF
j_call: TRBJ2-7
cdr3_length: 14
v_call: TRBV6-6
d_call: TRBD1
clone_size: once

cdr3_nt: TGCGCCAGCAGCTTGACCTCTAACTATGGCTACACCTTC
cdr3_aa: CASSLTSNYGYTF
j_call: TRBJ1-2
cdr3_length: 13
v_call: TRBV5-1
d_call: .
clone_size: .

cdr3_nt: TGCGCCAGCAGCTTGGCGCCTTCCTCTGAGAGGTGGGGGGTCTCCTACAATGAGCAGTTCTTC
cdr3_aa: CASSLAPSSERWGVSYNEQFF
j_call: TRBJ2-1
cdr3_length: 21
v_call: TRBV5-1
d_call: .
clone_size: .

cdr3_nt: TGTGCCAGCAGTGAAGAGTTGGGTAAGCAGCCCCAGCATTTT
cdr3_aa: CASSEELGKQPQHF
j_call: TRBJ1-5
cdr3_length: 14
v_call: TRBV6-1
d_call: .
clone_size: .

cdr3_nt: TGCGCCAGCAGCCAAGAGATGGGAACCAGCACAGATACGCAGTATTTT
cdr3_aa: CASSQEMGTSTDTQYF
j_call: TRBJ2-3
cdr3_length: 16
v_call: TRBV4-1
d_call: .
clone_size: .

cdr3_nt: TGTGCCAGCAGCGTAGCGGTTGGGGCGGGGCCACAAGAGACCCAGTACTTC
cdr3_aa: CASSVAVGAGPQETQYF
j_call: TRBJ2-5
cdr3_length: 17
v_call: TRBV9
d_call: .
clone_size: .

cdr3_nt: TGTGCCAGCAGCTTACAAAATACGGGGGGCATGTACCAAGAGACCCAGTACTTC
cdr3_aa: CASSLQNTGGMYQETQYF
j_call: TRBJ2-5
cdr3_length: 18
v_call: TRBV7-2
d_call: .
clone_size: .

cdr3_nt: TGTGCCAGCAATAAAGGGGGCTACGAGCAGTACTTC
cdr3_aa: CASNKGGYEQYF
j_call: TRBJ2-7
cdr3_length: 12
v_call: TRBV2
d_call: .
clone_size: .

cdr3_nt: TGTGCCAGCAGGGCCGGACCGAACACCGGGGAGCTGTTTTTT
cdr3_aa: CASRAGPNTGELFF
j_call: TRBJ2-2
cdr3_length: 14
v_call: TRBV2
d_call: .
clone_size: .

cdr3_nt: TGTGCCAGCAGCTTAGGAGGACTAGCGGGAGAGCAGTACTTC
cdr3_aa: CASSLGGLAGEQYF
j_call: TRBJ2-7
cdr3_length: 14
v_call: TRBV7-9
d_call: TRBD2
clone_size: .

cdr3_nt: TGTGCCAGCAGCTTAGTTGGGGACAGGGGATGGAATCAGCCCCAGCATTTT
cdr3_aa: CASSLVGDRGWNQPQHF
j_call: TRBJ1-5
cdr3_length: 17
v_call: TRBV7-8
d_call: TRBD1
clone_size: .